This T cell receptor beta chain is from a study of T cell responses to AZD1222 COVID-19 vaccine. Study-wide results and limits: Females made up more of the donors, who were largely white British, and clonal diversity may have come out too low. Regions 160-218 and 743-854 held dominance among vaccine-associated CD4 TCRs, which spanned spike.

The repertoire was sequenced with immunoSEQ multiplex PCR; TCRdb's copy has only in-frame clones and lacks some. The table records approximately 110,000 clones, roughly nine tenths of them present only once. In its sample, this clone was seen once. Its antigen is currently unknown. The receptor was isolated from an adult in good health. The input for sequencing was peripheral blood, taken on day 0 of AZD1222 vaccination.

This CDR3 reads CASSLDASNQPQHF. CDR3 sequence (DNA): TGTGCCAGCAGCTTAGACGCGAGCAATCAGCCCCAGCATTTT. V and J are TRBV7-9 and TRBJ1-5; D is uncertain. CDR3 length: 14 residues. V lost 1 base to trimming and J lost 1 base, with 5 bases between them. Germline V gene data show CDR1 as SEHNR and CDR2 as FQNEAQ (reference sequence).